This T cell receptor beta chain was sequenced during a study of blood T cell repertoires in COVID-19. Germline V gene data show CDR1 as SGHDN and CDR2 as FVKESK. The CDR3 runs to 16 residues. Trimming left V 0 bases short and J 7 bases short, with 15 bases between. Sequencing was performed with immunoSEQ multiplex PCR; in TCRdb, only in-frame clones are kept and a portion is missing. The table shows approximately 100,000 clones, with 80% to 90% occurring only once. V gene TRBV14 combines with J gene TRBJ2-2; D is possibly TRBD2 (6 bases). The clonotype originates from a man aged 45-60 years with acute or convalescent COVID-19. Sequencing used peripheral blood. This CDR3 reads CASSQDKAGLGGELFF. CDR3 DNA sequence: TGTGCCAGCAGCCAAGATAAAGCGGGCCTGGGCGGGGAGCTGTTTTTT.